The T cell receptor beta chain described here comes from a study of shared clonotypes between healthy human individuals. Regarding the study as a whole: When naive CD4 clonotypes were compared across a handful of donors, about 4.8% were shared. Larger estimated richness was generally seen in naive subsets than in memory subsets.

A few counts support this clone. No antigen is known for it. CDR3 length equals 14 residues. V lost 4 bases, J lost 0 bases, and 9 bases lay in between. Germline CDR1 SGHRS, CDR2 YFSETQ. The assay ran at deep level. The protocol was immunoSEQ multiplex PCR, while the TCRdb copy is restricted to in-frame clones and leaves out a portion. The profile shows about 1.1 million clones, about four fifths of them singletons. The V and J genes are TRBV5-1 and TRBJ2-3; no definite D call. The sample consisted of memory CD4+ T cells from PBMCs. Specified subset: CD45RA-negative fraction. The clonotype was recovered from a man younger than 30 in good health. Some clones in this sample may be carry-over from other donors' samples. The DNA of the CDR3 is TGCGCCAGCAGCCCATCCATTAGCACAGATACGCAGTATTTT. Protein sequence: CASSPSISTDTQYF.